This TCR beta chain derives from a study of T-cell reconstitution after alpha-beta-depleted transplantation in children. Preparation of the TCRbeta library involved a method that used unique molecular identifiers. TCRdb re-derived calls from the PCR reads in MiXCR, one entry per CDR3 protein. Here the sample spans some 250,000 distinct CDR3 sequences, around 12% being singletons. Trimming removed 2 bases from V and 1 base from J, with 12 bases in between. CDR1 is MNHEY, CDR2 SVGAGI, per germline. The CDR3 extends over 16 amino acids. In its sample, this clonotype was seen many times. The source of this sequence is a human donor who donated a stem cell graft to a child with acute lymphoblastic leukemia. This chain uses TRBV6-5 with TRBJ1-3, with D possibly matching TRBD1 (5 bases). Sequencing was performed on PBMCs from the stem cell graft donor, taken from the stem cell graft. The CDR3 loop is CASSYTAGGSGNTIYF. CDR3 DNA: TGTGCCAGCAGTTACACCGCGGGGGGTTCTGGAAACACCATATATTTT.